This entry lists 26 T cell receptor beta chains sequenced from one sample in a study of T cells after yellow fever vaccination. Via MiXCR, TCRdb re-called the 5' RACE reads, giving one row per CDR3 protein. The table records some 600,000 distinct CDR3 sequences, approximately 13% of them present only once. Sample: PBMCs, taken on the day of the yellow fever booster vaccination. The source is a man aged 25 to 45 who received the YFV17D yellow fever vaccine.

This CDR3 is CASVSRLTNSYEQYF. The CDR3 DNA follows: TGTGCCAGCGTGAGCCGCTTGACGAATTCCTACGAGCAGTACTTC. This chain links TRBV6-2 or TRBV6-3 with TRBJ2-7; D gene ambiguous. In germline, CDR1 is MNHEY, CDR2 SVGEGT. This CDR3 region has 15 residues. V dropped 8 bases and J dropped 1 base, with 18 bases sitting between them.

V usage is TRBV20-1 and J usage is TRBJ1-6; D might be TRBD1 (5 bases). The germline V gene has CDR1 DFQATT and CDR2 SNEGSKA (reference sequence). The V gene lost 6 bases and the J gene lost 10 bases, with 19 bases spanning the gap. This CDR3 comprises 14 residues. The CDR3 spells CSARERGRGSPLHF. CDR3 nucleotide sequence: TGCAGTGCCCGCGAGCGGGGCCGCGGGTCACCCCTCCACTTT.

This clonotype was recorded a few times. This chain connects TRBV20-1 to TRBJ2-7; D remains unclear. The germline V gene encodes CDR1 DFQATT and CDR2 SNEGSKA (reference sequence). V was pared by 4 bases and J by 5 bases, with 12 bases between. This CDR3 has 12 amino acids. CDR3 DNA sequence: TGCAGTGCTACAGGCTCCCGCCACGAGCAGTACTTC. Translating it yields CSATGSRHEQYF.

V and J are TRBV7-9 and TRBJ2-7; D is possibly TRBD2 (5 bases). The CDR3 runs to 13 residues. V shed 3 bases and J shed 4 bases, with 10 bases lying between them. Germline CDR1 SEHNR, CDR2 FQNEAQ (reference sequence). The CDR3 reads CASSFIGVYEQYF. CDR3 bases: TGTGCCAGCAGCTTCATCGGGGTGTACGAGCAGTACTTC.

There are a few counts of this clonotype. V usage is TRBV27 and J usage is TRBJ1-1; the match to TRBD1 covers 7 bases. The CDR3 spans 14 residues. Germline CDR1 and CDR2: MNHEY and SMNVEV (reference sequence). V was clipped by 6 bases and J by 9 bases; unmatched bases: 13. The CDR3 bases are TGTGCCAGCAGCTACCAGGGGGGCAGCGGACAAGCTTTCTTT. It translates to CASSYQGGSGQAFF.

This clonotype was recorded many times. The rearrangement joins TRBV12-3 or TRBV12-4 to TRBJ2-7; 8 nucleotides line up with TRBD1. V lost 5 bases and J lost 0; bases outside the gene matches: 12. The length of the CDR3 is 17 residues. CDR3 protein: CASSPQGRQGSSYEQYF. CDR3 DNA: TGTGCCAGCAGTCCCCAGGGTCGACAGGGGAGCTCCTACGAGCAGTACTTC.

The chain recombines TRBV5-8 with TRBJ1-5, with D possibly TRBD1 on 5 matching bases. The CDR3 is made up of 14 amino acids. Trimming removed 4 bases from V and 6 bases from J, with 14 bases in between. Germline CDR1 is SGHTS and CDR2 is YDEGEE. The CDR3 protein is CASSHPGSGQPQHF. The CDR3 region has the DNA TGTGCCAGCAGCCATCCAGGGTCCGGTCAGCCCCAGCATTTT.

The CDR3: CASGQGLAGVRSYNEQFF. CDR3 sequence (DNA): TGTGCCAGCGGCCAGGGACTAGCGGGAGTGCGATCCTACAATGAGCAGTTCTTC. The chain employs TRBV18 and TRBJ2-1; 14 bases are shared with TRBD2. The CDR3 has 18 residues. CDR1 and CDR2 from the germline V gene are KGHSH and LQKENI. The trim removed 8 bases at V and 1 base at J, leaving 10 bases unmatched.

This chain connects TRBV28 to TRBJ2-5, with D possibly being TRBD1 (5 bases). This CDR3 comprises 16 residues. V shed 4 bases and J shed 5 bases, with 20 bases lying between them. Per the germline V gene, CDR1 is MDHEN and CDR2 is SYDVKM. The CDR3 bases are TGTGCCAGCAGTTCACGTTTTCAGGGCGTATTTGAGACCCAGTACTTC. Its protein product is CASSSRFQGVFETQYF.

This clonotype was observed a few times. The chain links TRBV7-9 to TRBJ2-5; 7 nucleotides agree with TRBD2. Per the germline V gene, CDR1 is SEHNR and CDR2 is FQNEAQ (reference sequence). The V gene end was trimmed by 5 bases and the J gene end by 3 bases; junction bases not matched to a gene: 15. The CDR3 extends over 17 amino acids. CDR3 residues: CASSPPTQRDAKETQYF. CDR3 DNA sequence: TGTGCCAGCAGCCCTCCCACTCAGCGGGACGCGAAAGAGACCCAGTACTTC.

This chain joins TRBV5-4 and TRBJ2-3, with 7 bases aligning to TRBD1. V trimming: 2 bases; J trimming: 4 bases; junction bases outside the gene matches: 4. In germline, CDR1 is SGHNT, CDR2 YYREEE (reference sequence). CDR3 length: 14 amino acids. This chain's CDR3 is CASSFKGASDTQYF. The CDR3 nucleotides are TGTGCCAGCAGCTTCAAGGGGGCCTCAGATACGCAGTATTTT.

This clonotype was seen repeatedly, ten times or more. V usage is TRBV24-1 and J usage is TRBJ2-1, with 7 bases that match TRBD1. The ends lost 5 bases at V and 0 bases at J; junction bases unmatched: 0. The CDR3 runs to 14 residues. The germline V gene encodes CDR1 KGHDR and CDR2 SFDVKD. The CDR3 loop reads CATSAGGSYNEQFF. The DNA of the CDR3 is TGTGCCACCAGTGCAGGGGGCTCCTACAATGAGCAGTTCTTC.

The table lists this clonotype with a few counts. This chain joins TRBV7-9 and TRBJ2-5, with D perhaps given as TRBD1 or TRBD2 (5 bases each). CDR3 length equals 13 residues. Trimming pared 11 bases from V and 1 base from J, leaving 14 bases between. Germline lookup yields CDR1 SEHNR and CDR2 FQNEAQ (reference sequence). The DNA for the CDR3 is TGTGCCGGGGGATCTTGGGCCCAAGAGACCCAGTACTTC. It encodes CAGGSWAQETQYF. Using reference TRBV7-9 and TRBJ2-5 for the parts outside the CDR3, the full variable domain is DTGVSQNPRHKITKRGQNVTFRCDPISEHNRLYWYRQTLGQGPEFLTYFQNEAQLEKSRLLSDRFSAERPKGSFSTLEIQRTEQGDSAMYLCAGGSWAQETQYFGPGTRLLVL.

V usage is TRBV15 and J usage is TRBJ2-3; no firm D call. This CDR3 comprises 12 residues. V lost 0 bases and J lost 7, with 5 bases in between. Germline V lookup: CDR1 LNHNV, CDR2 YYDKDF (reference sequence). In nucleotides, the CDR3 is TGTGCCACCAGCAGAGATTCAAATACGCAGTATTTT. Translating it yields CATSRDSNTQYF.

This clonotype was counted only a few times. CDR3: CASRAGSSADTQYF. Here the CDR3 DNA reads TGTGCCAGCAGGGCAGGGTCCAGCGCAGATACGCAGTATTTT. The rearrangement links TRBV14 to TRBJ2-3; tentatively, D is TRBD1 (5 bases). Trimming left V 6 bases short and J 4 bases short, with 14 bases between. Per germline, CDR1 SGHDN and CDR2 FVKESK. This CDR3 has 14 amino acids.

The chain links TRBV12-3 or TRBV12-4 to TRBJ2-1, with 8 bases that match TRBD2. The CDR3 length is 15 residues. V lost 1 base and J lost 5; bases outside the gene matches: 4. The CDR3 DNA follows: TGTGCCAGCAGTTTAGGGACTAGCAGCAACAATGAGCAGTTCTTC. Its protein product is CASSLGTSSNNEQFF.

The chain uses TRBV3-1 and TRBJ1-2, with 9 bases fitting TRBD1. The CDR3 has 16 amino acids. In germline, CDR1 is LGHDT, CDR2 YNNKEL (reference sequence). The ends lost 5 bases at V and 0 bases at J; junction bases unmatched: 7. CDR3 in amino acids: CASSTGQGDPNYGYTF. CDR3 nucleotides: TGTGCCAGCAGCACGGGACAGGGCGATCCTAACTATGGCTACACCTTC.

There are a few counts of this clonotype. Here the CDR3 reads CATSNSGSSVNGELFF. As DNA, the CDR3 is TGTGCCACCAGTAATAGCGGGAGTTCCGTTAACGGGGAGCTGTTTTTT. This sequence joins TRBV24-1 and TRBJ2-2, with 9 bases that match TRBD2. Per germline, CDR1 KGHDR and CDR2 SFDVKD. The CDR3 sequence is 16 residues long. The trim removed 6 bases at V and 7 bases at J, leaving 11 bases unmatched.

This chain connects TRBV3-1 to TRBJ1-1; 9 nucleotides agree with TRBD1. The CDR3 runs 15 residues. Germline V gene data show CDR1 as LGHDT and CDR2 as YNNKEL (reference sequence). V trimming: 3 bases; J trimming: 6 bases; junction bases outside the gene matches: 8. The CDR3 nucleotides read TGTGCCAGCAGCCAGGGGACAGGGCAATGGGCTGAAGCTTTCTTT. Its translation: CASSQGTGQWAEAFF. Full variable domain (remainder filled in from reference TRBV3-1 and TRBJ1-1): DTAVSQTPKYLVTQMGNDKSIKCEQNLGHDTMYWYKQDSKKFLKIMFSYNNKELIINETVPNRFSPKSPDKAHLNLHINSLELGDSAVYFCASSQGTGQWAEAFFGQGTRLTVV.

On this clonotype: An end of the junction does not agree with germline; a read error may underlie this. V usage is TRBV20-1 and J usage is TRBJ2-1, with D possibly matching TRBD1 (6 bases). This CDR3 comprises 16 residues. In germline, CDR1 is DFQATT, CDR2 SNEGSKA (reference sequence). The CDR3 sequence: CCASVPGVSSYNEQFF. For the CDR3, the DNA is TGCTGTGCTAGTGTACCAGGGGTTAGCTCCTACAATGAGCAGTTCTTC.

This clonotype was seen a handful of times. The CDR3 sequence is CASSYSPAVLDNEQFF. CDR3 sequence (DNA): TGTGCCAGCAGTTACTCACCAGCGGTCCTCGACAATGAGCAGTTCTTC. The rearrangement links TRBV6-5 to TRBJ2-1; D is perhaps TRBD2 (5 bases). The germline CDR1 and CDR2 sequences are MNHEY and SVGAGI. The CDR3 totals 16 residues. The V gene lost 0 bases and the J gene lost 5 bases, with 14 bases spanning the gap.

This sequence joins TRBV3-1 and TRBJ2-5; 7 bases are a match to TRBD1. This CDR3 contains 13 residues. Germline-derived CDR1 and CDR2 are LGHDT and YNNKEL (reference sequence). The V gene end was trimmed by 0 bases and the J gene end by 5 bases; junction bases not matched to a gene: 0. The CDR3 is CASSQEQGETQYF. CDR3 nucleotide sequence: TGTGCCAGCAGCCAAGAACAGGGGGAGACCCAGTACTTC.

The chain has TRBV15 and TRBJ1-2; D might be TRBD1 (5 bases). CDR3 length: 14 residues. Germline V CDR1 and CDR2: LNHNV, YYDKDF (reference sequence). V lost 0 bases and J lost 8, with 13 bases in between. CDR3 residues: CATSRETREFGYTF. DNA for the CDR3: TGTGCCACCAGCAGAGAAACCAGGGAATTCGGCTACACCTTC.

The rearrangement uses TRBV10-1 and TRBJ2-3; D uncertain. Germline V gene lookup returns CDR1 WNHNN and CDR2 SYGVQD (reference sequence). Deletions cut 4 bases from V and 6 bases from J, with 11 bases between. The CDR3 totals 13 residues. The CDR3 spells CASSGIISDTQYF. Written as DNA, the CDR3 is TGCGCCAGCAGTGGGATAATTTCGGATACGCAGTATTTT.

The V gene is TRBV7-2, the J gene TRBJ2-7; D perhaps matches TRBD2 (6 bases). The CDR3 extends over 14 amino acids. CDR1 SGHTA and CDR2 FQGNSA come from the germline V gene. V shed 6 bases and J shed 3 bases, with 15 bases lying between them. The CDR3 DNA is TGTGCCAGCAGATTAAGCGGGCCCGACTACGAGCAGTACTTC. Amino acids: CASRLSGPDYEQYF.

This clonotype was seen only a few times. The chain joins TRBV4-2 to TRBJ1-2; D is uncertain. The CDR3 is 11 amino acids. Trimming took off 5 bases at V and 8 bases at J, with 9 bases between the two ends. Germline lookup yields CDR1 LGHNA and CDR2 YNFKEQ. Here the CDR3 DNA reads TGTGCCAGCAGCAAACTCGGGGGCTACACCTTC. It is translated as CASSKLGGYTF.